This T cell receptor beta chain was sequenced during a study of T-cell reconstitution after alpha-beta-depleted transplantation in children (dated by TCRdb to about 2016). Regarding the research as a whole: Using TCR repertoire profiling, the study quantitatively followed how T-cell immune reconstitution unfolded in children after TCRalphabeta/CD19-depleted allogeneic hematopoietic cell transplantation.

The sample's time point label, in plain terms: day 60 (about 2 months) after transplantation. The treatment or condition label here, explained by the study, means: allogeneic hematopoietic cell transplantation with graft depleted of TCRalphabeta T cells and CD19 B cells. TCRalphabeta/CD19-depleted allogeneic hematopoietic cell grafts were given to the transplant recipients, all of whom were children. The library was produced with PCR. This sample was sequenced with an Illumina HiSeq 2500. To normalize quantification of the TCRbeta repertoire, the TCR libraries were built with molecular barcoding that relied on unique molecular identifiers. TCRdb reworked the public reads: Q25 trimming with fastp, MiXCR clone assembly, productive beta chains retained. Here each entry gathers all rows of one CDR3 protein and keeps the most common genes and DNA. This sample lists about 50,000 distinct CDR3 sequences; more than 5% were detected once. About 33% of the sample goes to the ten largest clones.

This clonotype has ten or more counts. Its antigen remains unidentified. No base qualities exist here, and no much larger clone lies one base off it. General study outcomes and caveats: Over subsequent months, a decline in hyperexpanded clone frequencies was noted, and after one year, T-cell counts and TCRbeta diversity were mostly ascribed to newly produced T cells. Apparently early alphabetaT-cell count recovery about two months after transplant reportedly relied on only several hundred rapidly expanded clones derived from non-depleted graft cells. In some patients, the high TCRbeta diversity seen at day 60 was put down to recipient T cells and intrathymic progenitors that had survived conditioning.

Sequences were derived from PBMCs, mostly from graft donor cells, sampled 60 days after TCRalphabeta/CD19-depleted stem cell transplant. The origin of this receptor is a female patient between 2 and 15 years old who had a stem cell transplant for aplastic anemia, so the T cells may come from the graft donor.

The bases are TGTGCCAGCTCACCAGACAGGCAATATGGCTACACCTTC. It encodes CASSPDRQYGYTF. The sequence joins TRBV18 to TRBJ1-2; TRBD1 might be the D gene, on 6 matching bases. The junction carries 9 bases between V and J, which are trimmed by 2 bases and 5 bases respectively. CDR1 and CDR2 are read off the germline V gene as KGHSH and LQKENI. Taken from cysteine to phenylalanine, the CDR3 has 13 residues. The read is trimmed to its CDR3 DNA, 39 bases read in frame from base 1.